A selection of T cell receptor beta chains follows, all from one sample in a study of shared clonotypes between healthy human individuals. Sequencing was performed with immunoSEQ multiplex PCR; in TCRdb, only in-frame clones are kept and a portion is missing. This table has around 2.5 million clones, over 85% appearing once. Sample: naive CD4+ T cells from PBMCs. The receptor source for this set is a man aged 18-30 years in good health. Some clones in this sample may be carry-over from other donors' samples. CDR3s leave out the opening cysteine and the closing phenylalanine or tryptophan.

V gene | CDR3 protein
TRBV10-3 | ASSDGDTQY
TRBV5-1 | ASSLLAGSTDTQY
TRBV21-1 | ASSKVSLRRTSYEQY
TRBV4-1 | ASSPEGWNTGELF
TRBV5-1 | ASSPSGGDVSPLH
TRBV5-1 | ASSLSNEQF
TRBV28 | ASSLPTRRGNEQY
TRBV5-4 | ASSAEGVGEKLF
TRBV28 | ASSSGPPVHEQY
TRBV27 | ASRGGGEVPDTQY
TRBV5-1 | ASRDGVDNEQF
TRBV11-3 | ASSFRGGVGTGELF
TRBV7-3 | ASSFGNSVNEQF
TRBV9 | ASSLGTTQETQY
TRBV9 | ASSSGGGLRNYGYT
TRBV7-3 | ASSLLGSTEQF
TRBV18 | ASSPTGRDYGYT
TRBV2 | ASSVGGLASRGAGTQY
TRBV19 | ASSTSGRAITGELF
TRBV29-1 | SVEDDRLPDYGYT
TRBV30 | AWSLGRVNYGYT
TRBV28 | ASSTDRGAVVGANVLT
TRBV12-5 | ASTSWPPGRQPQH
TRBV6-1 | ASSDRGTEAYEQY
TRBV28 | ASSPALAGAPFLAKNIQY
TRBV18 | ASSLYVEGGNQPQH
TRBV6-5 | ASSTGRREWAF
TRBV4-1 | ASSHSGNGGNQPQH
TRBV9 | ASSARDTYSPLH
TRBV5-6 | ASSLSWDRVVTEAF
TRBV6-5 | ASSYSEMDTEAF
TRBV9 | ASSLAGNHEQF
TRBV2 | ASLRDSATEAF
TRBV18 | ASSSRQGNTEAF
TRBV9 | ASSAGHASGNTIY
TRBV12-5 | ASGSPGFGYT
TRBV7-3 | ASSLRGPGQGTPRETQY
TRBV28 | ASNKRVNQPQH
TRBV9 | ASSPWDRISYEQY
TRBV19 | ASSTSGTAMEKLF
TRBV28 | ASSLLSLPGKGGELF
TRBV11-2 | ASSLEGGTGEQY
TRBV30 | AWSFRVDGELF
TRBV7-9 | ASSREYSYEQY
TRBV7-3 | ASSPGLPEGTQY
TRBV10-3 | ATRNTEAF
TRBV12-2 | VWGPPYNEQF
TRBV4-1 | ASSREGLAAYNEQF
TRBV9 | ASSVELAHSYNEQF
TRBV29-1 | SGGGPVLEETQY
TRBV18 | ASSTGLANEQF
TRBV5-1 | ASSSKGGANVLT